This entry is about one TCR beta chain. The sample originates from a study of blood T cell repertoires in COVID-19. Under the authors' procedure: Estimates of nucleated cell counts were drawn from the amplification of reference gene primers. Produced via immunoSEQ multiplex PCR; TCRdb's table is partial and in-frame only. The V and J calls and the clone size are those of that table, but D and trimming were determined from the DNA. The sample holds 40,000 or so clones; around 91% are singletons and the top ten take just under 9%. The clonotype comes from a man aged 30 to 45 with active or convalescent COVID-19. Material for sequencing was peripheral blood.

The CDR3 loop reads CASGATQNYGYTF. For the CDR3, the DNA is TGTGCCAGCGGGGCGACACAGAACTATGGCTACACCTTC. J is TRBJ1-2 and V is TRBV12-3 or TRBV12-4; tentative D call: TRBD1 (5 bases). V shed 8 bases and J shed 2 bases, with 12 bases lying between them. The CDR3 is 13 amino acids.